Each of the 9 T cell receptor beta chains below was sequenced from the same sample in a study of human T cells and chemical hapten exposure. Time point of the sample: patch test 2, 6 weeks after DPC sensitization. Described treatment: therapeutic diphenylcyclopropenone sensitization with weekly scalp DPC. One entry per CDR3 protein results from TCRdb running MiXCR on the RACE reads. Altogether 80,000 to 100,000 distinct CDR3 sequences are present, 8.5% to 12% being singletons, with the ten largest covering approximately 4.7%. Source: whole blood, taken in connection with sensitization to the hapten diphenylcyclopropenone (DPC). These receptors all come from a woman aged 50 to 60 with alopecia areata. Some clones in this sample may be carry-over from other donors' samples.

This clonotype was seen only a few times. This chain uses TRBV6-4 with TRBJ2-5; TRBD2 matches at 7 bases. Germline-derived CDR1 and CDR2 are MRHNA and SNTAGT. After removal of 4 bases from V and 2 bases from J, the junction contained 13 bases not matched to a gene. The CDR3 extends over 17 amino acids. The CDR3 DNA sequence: TGTGCCAGCAGTGCTCTTATGCTAGCGGAGACTCAAGAGACCCAGTACTTC. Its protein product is CASSALMLAETQETQYF.

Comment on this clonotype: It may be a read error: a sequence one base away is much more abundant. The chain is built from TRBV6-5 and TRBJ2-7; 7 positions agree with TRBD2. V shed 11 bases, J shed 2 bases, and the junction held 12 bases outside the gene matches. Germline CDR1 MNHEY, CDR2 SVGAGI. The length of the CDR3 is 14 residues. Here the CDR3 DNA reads TGTGCCGCGCAGACTAGCTTCTTCCCCTACGAGCAGTACTTC. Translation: CAAQTSFFPYEQYF.

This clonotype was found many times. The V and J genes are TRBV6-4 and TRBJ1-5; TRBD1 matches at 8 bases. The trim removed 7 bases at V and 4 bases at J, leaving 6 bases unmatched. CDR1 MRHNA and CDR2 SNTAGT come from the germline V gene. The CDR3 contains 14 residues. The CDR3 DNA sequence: TGTGCCAGCATCTTAACAGGGGGAAATCAGCCCCAGCATTTT. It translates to CASILTGGNQPQHF.

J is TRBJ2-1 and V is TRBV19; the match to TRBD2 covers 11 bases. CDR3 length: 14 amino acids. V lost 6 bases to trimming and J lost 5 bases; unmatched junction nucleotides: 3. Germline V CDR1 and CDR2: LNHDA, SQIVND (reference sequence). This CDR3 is CASRLAGGDNEQFF. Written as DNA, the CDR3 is TGTGCCAGTAGGCTAGCGGGAGGAGACAATGAGCAGTTCTTC.

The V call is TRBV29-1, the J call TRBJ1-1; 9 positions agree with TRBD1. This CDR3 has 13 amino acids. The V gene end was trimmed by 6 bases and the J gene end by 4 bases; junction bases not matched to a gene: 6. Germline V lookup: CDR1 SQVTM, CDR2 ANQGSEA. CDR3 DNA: TGCAGCGTCCAGACAGGGGGAATCACTGAAGCTTTCTTT. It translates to CSVQTGGITEAFF. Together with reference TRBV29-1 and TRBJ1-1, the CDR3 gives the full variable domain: SAVISQKPSRDICQRGTSLTIQCQVDSQVTMMFWYRQQPGQSLTLIATANQGSEATYESGFVIDKFPISRPNLTFSTLTVSNMSPEDSSIYLCSVQTGGITEAFFGQGTRLTVV.

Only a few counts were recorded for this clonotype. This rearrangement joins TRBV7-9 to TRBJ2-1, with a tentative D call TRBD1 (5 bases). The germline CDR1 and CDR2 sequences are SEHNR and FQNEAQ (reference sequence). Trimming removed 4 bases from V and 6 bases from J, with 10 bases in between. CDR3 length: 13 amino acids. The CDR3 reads CASSSRAINEQFF. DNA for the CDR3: TGTGCCAGCAGCTCCAGGGCCATCAATGAGCAGTTCTTC.

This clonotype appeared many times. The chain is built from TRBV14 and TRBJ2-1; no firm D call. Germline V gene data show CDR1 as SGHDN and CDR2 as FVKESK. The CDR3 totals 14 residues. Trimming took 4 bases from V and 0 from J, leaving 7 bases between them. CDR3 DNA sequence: TGTGCCAGCAGCCCGTCTAGCTCCTACAATGAGCAGTTCTTC. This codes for CASSPSSSYNEQFF.

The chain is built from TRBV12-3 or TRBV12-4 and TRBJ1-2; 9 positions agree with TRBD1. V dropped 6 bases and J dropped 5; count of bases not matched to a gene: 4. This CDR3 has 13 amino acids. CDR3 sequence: CASSPTGGYGYTF. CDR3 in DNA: TGTGCCAGCAGCCCGACAGGGGGTTATGGCTACACCTTC.

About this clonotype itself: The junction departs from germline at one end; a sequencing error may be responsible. As DNA, the CDR3 is TGTGCCAGCAGCTTAGCATCCGTGTCTGGAAACACCATATGTTTT. Translating it yields CASSLASVSGNTICF. The rearrangement uses TRBV7-9 and TRBJ1-3; no clear D. The germline gives CDR1 SEHNR, CDR2 FQNEAQ (reference sequence). The CDR3 consists of 15 residues.